This T cell receptor (beta chain) was identified in a study of T cell changes during pregnancy in multiple sclerosis. Sequencing used immunoSEQ multiplex PCR; TCRdb keeps in-frame clones, though not all of them. The profile covers approximately 71,000 clones, with 90% to 95% appearing a single time and roughly 1.2% taken by the ten largest. V gave up 6 bases and J gave up 1 base, with 12 bases separating them. Looked up from germline, CDR1 is LNHDA and CDR2 is SQIVND (reference sequence). The CDR3 is 14 amino acids. This material consisted of peripheral blood, taken in the third trimester of pregnancy. The V gene is TRBV19, the J gene TRBJ1-1; no clear D gene. The TCR originated in a female donor with multiple sclerosis, enrolled in a pregnancy study. The CDR3 region is CASSREGRNTEAFF. Written as DNA, the CDR3 is TGTGCCAGTAGCAGAGAGGGTCGGAACACTGAAGCTTTCTTT.